A selection of T cell receptor beta chains follows, all from one sample in a study of metastatic and nonmetastatic thyroid tumors. From the PCR reads, TCRdb re-called clones with MiXCR. The sample carries some 15,000 clones, roughly a fifth recorded once. Material for sequencing was blood. The source of these receptors is a female donor with papillary thyroid cancer or a benign thyroid nodule (not recorded which). Some clones in this sample may be carry-over from other donors' samples. CDR3s include the opening cysteine and the closing phenylalanine or tryptophan. A D gene is named only where the DNA matches it firmly.

>TRBJ1-2|-|TRBV10-1
CASSESRGAANYGYTF
>TRBJ2-3|-|TRBV9
CASRKDGDTQYF
>TRBJ2-2|-|TRBV6-2/TRBV6-3
CASSYVLEGDPGELFF
>TRBJ2-5|-|TRBV28
CASSYRVSETQYF
>TRBJ2-3|-|TRBV7-8
CASSLSLIGADTQYF
>TRBJ1-5|-|TRBV18
CASSQGLVEPQHF
>TRBJ1-4|-|TRBV7-2
CASSSQARQEPSGELFF
>TRBJ1-3|-|TRBV7-3
CASSLMAGSGTIYF
>TRBJ2-2|TRBD2|TRBV19
CASSFEREGFGELFF
>TRBJ1-6|-|TRBV7-2
CASSLGQGYNSPLHF
>TRBJ2-3|TRBD2|TRBV7-9
CASSFGRGTSAGDTQYF
>TRBJ2-7|TRBD2|TRBV5-6
CASSLETGGSYEQYF
>TRBJ2-3|-|TRBV20-1
CSARPHQLGTDTQYF
>TRBJ2-1|TRBD2|TRBV2
CASSVGREAEQFF
>TRBJ1-5|TRBD1|TRBV7-9
CASSFGDRSNQPQHF
>TRBJ2-5|TRBD1|TRBV20-1
CSARDPTTGDGTQYF
>TRBJ2-7|-|TRBV2
CASSTGYEQYF
>TRBJ2-3|-|TRBV7-2
CASSRLTTDTQYF
>TRBJ2-3|-|TRBV15
CATSRGWRTGYPDTQYF
>TRBJ2-1|-|TRBV7-6
CASSLADETRQFF
>TRBJ1-1|TRBD1|TRBV10-3
CAIRDRTMNTEAFF
>TRBJ1-6|-|TRBV6-1
CASSEQGRSPLHF
>TRBJ2-3|TRBD2|TRBV6-1
CATAMPSGRRLNTDTQYF
>TRBJ2-3|TRBD1|TRBV4-3
CASSRWTGTDTQYF
>TRBJ2-2|-|TRBV5-1
CASSLEWSGTVELFF
>TRBJ2-1|-|TRBV11-3
CASSKGPSEQFF
>TRBJ1-5|-|TRBV7-8
CASSSIQVLEGQPQHF
>TRBJ2-1|TRBD2|TRBV11-1
CASSLVVGRAPYHFF
>TRBJ2-2|TRBD1|TRBV7-6
CASSLRGQGTGELFF
>TRBJ2-2|-|TRBV19
CASKWDTNTGELFF
>TRBJ2-3|TRBD2|TRBV28
CASSLPLAGSTDTQYF
>TRBJ2-2|-|TRBV5-6
CASSFRGVGELFF
>TRBJ2-2|TRBD1|TRBV6-1
CASSRTGTGTGELFF
>TRBJ2-7|-|TRBV12-3/TRBV12-4
CASSFRDFYERYF
>TRBJ2-3|TRBD2|TRBV10-3
CAISDPGTSGTDTQYF
>TRBJ1-2|-|TRBV6-1
CASTEIRGNYGYTF
>TRBJ2-3|TRBD2|TRBV20-1
CSATSSGRASSTDTQYF
>TRBJ1-1|-|TRBV7-2
CASSLSVENTEAFF
>TRBJ2-3|TRBD2|TRBV14
CASSLAGADTQYF
>TRBJ2-3|TRBD2|TRBV5-4
CASSFHYGLAGGADTQYF